Below, 4 T cell receptor beta chains from the same sample are listed, as sequenced in a study of shared clonotypes between healthy human individuals. TCRdb's table, derived via immunoSEQ multiplex PCR, lists solely in-frame clones and lacks some. The profile shows 950,000 to 1,100,000 clones, roughly 75% of them singletons. Sample: memory CD4+ T cells sorted from blood. Documented subset: CD45RA-negative fraction. All receptors come from a young man in good health.

The rearrangement joins TRBV10-3 to TRBJ1-1, with 8 bases aligning to TRBD1. The germline gives CDR1 ENHRY, CDR2 SYGVKD. The CDR3 runs 13 residues. With 7 bases clipped from V and 1 base from J, the junction kept 2 bases outside the gene matches. Written as DNA, the CDR3 is TGTGCCATCAACAGGGGGAGGAACACTGAAGCTTTCTTT. This translates into CAINRGRNTEAFF.

This chain connects TRBV7-2 to TRBJ2-5; TRBD1 aligns across 10 bases. The CDR3 is made up of 16 amino acids. In germline, CDR1 is SGHTA, CDR2 FQGNSA. V was clipped by 7 bases and J by 5 bases; unmatched bases: 13. The CDR3 DNA is TGTGCCAGCACCGCAACGTTGACAGGGGGCGCCGAGACCCAGTACTTC. Translating it yields CASTATLTGGAETQYF.

This clone was observed once. CDR3 residues: CASSYPPNTGELFF. The CDR3 DNA reads TGTGCCAGCAGTTACCCACCGAACACCGGGGAGCTGTTTTTT. The chain is built from TRBV7-2 and TRBJ2-2; D ambiguous. The V end was cut by 6 bases, the J end by 0 bases, with 8 bases between. Germline V gives CDR1 SGHTA, CDR2 FQGNSA. This CDR3 is 14 amino acids long.

Written as DNA, the CDR3 is TGTGCCAGCAGCTTAGCCAAGACACAAGAGACCCAGTACTTC. It specifies CASSLAKTQETQYF. This chain connects TRBV7-6 to TRBJ2-5; D is unclear. This CDR3 is built from 14 residues. V lost 0 bases and J 2 bases, leaving 7 bases between the germline ends. CDR1 is SGHVS and CDR2 is FNYEAQ in the germline V gene.